This section outlines one T cell receptor beta chain sequence together with its context. The antigen remains undetermined. This specimen belongs to a study of cytomegalovirus exposure and HLA in healthy donors. V shed 4 bases and J 5 bases; nucleotides not matched to a gene: 16. The germline V gene has CDR1 MGHRA and CDR2 YSYEKL. This CDR3 is 18 amino acids long. The data were produced by immunoSEQ multiplex PCR, yet TCRdb's version contains in-frame clones alone and is incomplete. This table has 250,000 to 400,000 clones, around 90% appearing once. Overall study findings and caveats: In vitro experiments confirmed that three CMV-associated chains were specific for CMV antigens.

The specimen was PBMCs. This receptor was obtained from a man aged 25 to 40 in good health and CMV-seronegative. This sequence joins TRBV4-1 and TRBJ2-1; 8 nucleotides line up with TRBD2. The CDR3 DNA sequence: TGCGCCAGCAGCCCGCGGGCAGCGGGGGTCCCAAGGAACAATGAGCAGTTCTTC. It specifies CASSPRAAGVPRNNEQFF.